Each of the 29 T cell receptor beta chains below was sequenced from the same sample in a study of CD8+CD57+ T cells in acquired aplastic anemia. Genomic DNA, the template, was used for profiling of the TCR beta VDJ and CDR3. TCRdb analysed the reads with MiXCR anew, one entry per CDR3 protein. The repertoire holds some 170,000 distinct CDR3 sequences, around half seen once, with more than 0.95% in the top ten. Those patients picked for sequencing had displayed CD8+CD57+ cell expansion on flow cytometry. The source material was sorted CD4+, CD8+, or CD8+CD57+ T cells (not recorded which) from PBMCs. The receptors shown here come from a human donor with aplastic anemia.

The chain uses TRBV28 and TRBJ1-5; D is uncertain. The CDR3 is made up of 11 amino acids. Germline V CDR1 and CDR2: MDHEN, SYDVKM. Deletions cut 6 bases from V and 4 bases from J, with 4 bases between. CDR3: CASSQNQPQHF. Here the CDR3 DNA reads TGTGCCAGCAGCCAAAATCAGCCCCAGCATTTT.

The count of this clonotype is one. This sequence joins TRBV2 and TRBJ2-7, with D maybe TRBD1 (6 bases). The V gene lost 8 bases and the J gene lost 4 bases, with 24 bases spanning the gap. The germline CDR1 and CDR2 sequences are SNHLY and FYNNEI. The CDR3 sequence is 16 residues long. CDR3 sequence: CASGTIDRTEDYEQYF. The CDR3 DNA follows: TGTGCCAGCGGAACCATCGATCGGACAGAAGATTACGAGCAGTACTTC.

J is TRBJ2-7 and V is TRBV20-1, with D tentatively TRBD1 or TRBD2 (7 bases each). This CDR3 has 14 amino acids. CDR1 and CDR2 (germline): DFQATT, SNEGSKA (reference sequence). Trimming took 4 bases from V and 6 from J, leaving 19 bases between them. The CDR3 bases are TGCAGTGCTACCCGGGGAGGGGGCGCGTCCGAGCAGTACTTC. Translation: CSATRGGGASEQYF.

Many counts were recorded for this clonotype. The rearrangement uses TRBV20-1 and TRBJ1-2; 9 bases line up with TRBD1. The CDR3 totals 14 residues. In germline, CDR1 is DFQATT, CDR2 SNEGSKA (reference sequence). V lost 1 base and J lost 8; bases outside the gene matches: 8. CDR3 bases: TGCAGTGCTAGAGCCGGGACAGGGAAGGGCGGCTACACCTTC. This sequence encodes CSARAGTGKGGYTF.

The chain couples TRBV10-1 to TRBJ2-7, with 7 bases lining up with TRBD1. The CDR3 has 13 amino acids. Looked up from germline, CDR1 is WNHNN and CDR2 is SYGVQD (reference sequence). The J segment lost 3 bases and the V segment lost 8 bases, leaving 7 bases of the junction unmatched. The CDR3 coding sequence is TGCGCCAGCGGTTTAGACAGGGACTACGAGCAGTACTTC. Residues: CASGLDRDYEQYF.

This clonotype was counted once. This chain links TRBV10-3 with TRBJ1-1; the D gene is possibly TRBD1 (6 bases). This CDR3 is 14 amino acids long. Deletions cut 7 bases from V and 6 bases from J, with 18 bases between. Looked up from germline, CDR1 is ENHRY and CDR2 is SYGVKD. CDR3 amino acids: CAITRGGPVAEAFF. As DNA, the CDR3 is TGTGCCATCACCCGGGGGGGGCCGGTCGCTGAAGCTTTCTTT.

This clonotype was observed many times. The CDR3 here is CASSDPTGASNQPQHF. The CDR3 DNA is TGTGCCAGCAGTGACCCAACAGGGGCCAGCAATCAGCCCCAGCATTTT. This sequence joins TRBV2 and TRBJ1-5; 7 nucleotides match TRBD1. This CDR3 is built from 16 residues. Trimming at V came to 3 bases and at J to 1 base, leaving 6 bases not matched to a gene. CDR1 is SNHLY, CDR2 FYNNEI, per germline.

In this sample, this clonotype turned up a few times. The chain joins TRBV2 to TRBJ2-7, with unresolved D. V was clipped by 4 bases and J by 4 bases, with 17 bases between them. The germline V gene encodes CDR1 SNHLY and CDR2 FYNNEI. The CDR3 consists of 15 residues. The CDR3 region has the DNA TGTGCCAGCAGTGTTCTTGCCTCTCAACAGTACGAGCAGTACTTC. This gives the protein CASSVLASQQYEQYF.

This clonotype showed up many times. The chain carries TRBV10-2 and TRBJ1-4; D is perhaps TRBD1 (5 bases). Germline assignment: CDR1 WSHSY and CDR2 SAAADI. V dropped 6 bases and J dropped 4 bases, with 21 bases sitting between them. This CDR3 comprises 17 residues. The CDR3: CASRPPGPRNYNEKLFF. The CDR3, as DNA: TGCGCCAGCAGGCCTCCGGGACCTAGGAACTATAATGAAAAACTGTTTTTT.

V is TRBV11-1 and J is TRBJ2-1; 7 bases fit TRBD2. The CDR3 consists of 20 residues. CDR1 and CDR2 (germline): SGHAT, FQDESV (reference sequence). V was pared by 2 bases and J by 4 bases, with 20 bases of the junction left unmatched. This chain's CDR3 is CASSLFTRTREDYSYNEQFF. The CDR3 DNA sequence: TGTGCCAGCAGCTTATTCACCCGAACTCGGGAGGACTATTCGTACAATGAGCAGTTCTTC.

This chain uses TRBV25-1 with TRBJ1-2; perhaps TRBD1 as D (5 bases). This CDR3 contains 13 residues. Germline V CDR1 and CDR2: MGHDK, SYGVNS. The germline V and J ends were trimmed by 4 bases and 7 bases, with 13 bases remaining between them. CDR3: CASSAPDRGGYTF. The CDR3 nucleotides are TGTGCCAGCAGTGCCCCAGATAGGGGTGGCTACACCTTC.

This clonotype was picked up many times. V is TRBV3-1 and J is TRBJ1-6, with a tentative D call TRBD1 (5 bases). The V gene lost 1 base and the J gene lost 7 bases, with 11 bases spanning the gap. There are 15 residues in the CDR3. Germline V lookup: CDR1 LGHDT, CDR2 YNNKEL (reference sequence). DNA for the CDR3: TGTGCCAGCAGCCAAGGAAACCAGGGCAATTCACCCCTCCACTTT. Amino acids: CASSQGNQGNSPLHF.

The chain carries TRBV20-1 and TRBJ2-7; 7 nucleotides line up with TRBD2. J lost 2 bases, V lost 2 bases, and 3 bases had no gene match. This CDR3 is 13 amino acids long. Germline V gene lookup returns CDR1 DFQATT and CDR2 SNEGSKA (reference sequence). The CDR3 nucleotides are TGCAGTGCTAGACCAGCGGGGACCTACGAGCAGTACTTC. Protein sequence: CSARPAGTYEQYF.

This clonotype appeared a single time. The final CDR3 position lacks the conserved phenylalanine or tryptophan, pointing to a likely read error. The DNA is left out, because the CDR3 cannot be placed on it with certainty; the CDR3 is given as TCRdb lists it. The rearrangement uses TRBV7-8 and TRBJ1-1; TRBD1 is the table's D call and was not checked against the DNA. Germline V gives CDR1 SGHVS, CDR2 FQNEAQ. The CDR3 is 8 amino acids long, termini counted. The CDR3 loop reads CASSKYGT.

This clonotype came up many times. A much larger clone sits a single nucleotide away, making a read error possible. The chain joins TRBV7-9 to TRBJ1-2, with a weak D call TRBD1 (5 bases). The germline V gene has CDR1 SEHNR and CDR2 FQNEAQ (reference sequence). The CDR3 length is 12 residues. The CDR3 DNA is TGTGCCAGCGGCTTAGGGGATCGTGGCTACACCTTC. This gives the protein CASGLGDRGYTF.

This clonotype occurred a few times. The chain recombines TRBV14 with TRBJ2-7; D not certain. The CDR3 loop spans 13 amino acids. Trimming removed 1 base from V and 3 bases from J, with 7 bases in between. Germline loops: CDR1 SGHDN, CDR2 FVKESK. Written as DNA, the CDR3 is TGTGCCAGCAGCCAAGGACGGATCTACGAGCAGTACTTC. Translating gives CASSQGRIYEQYF.

V and J are TRBV6-1 and TRBJ1-4; D is possibly TRBD1 (5 bases). CDR1 and CDR2 (germline): MNHNS, SASEGT. The CDR3 is 14 amino acids. V was shortened by 4 bases and J by 3 bases, with 9 bases between the two germline ends. The CDR3 DNA sequence: TGTGCCAGCAGTGTTGGGGGACCTAATGAAAAACTGTTTTTT. It encodes CASSVGGPNEKLFF.

Note on this clonotype: A much larger clone sits a single nucleotide away, making a read error possible. V gene TRBV5-6 combines with J gene TRBJ2-7; D is possibly TRBD2 (6 bases). Trimming took off 6 bases at V and 6 bases at J, with 10 bases between the two ends. The CDR3 is made up of 11 amino acids. CDR1 is SGHDT and CDR2 is YYEEEE in the germline V gene. CDR3 sequence (DNA): TGTGCCAGCATCACGACTAGCGAGCAGTACTTC. This gives the protein CASITTSEQYF. Filled out from reference TRBV5-6 and TRBJ2-7, the complete variable domain reads DAGVTQSPTHLIKTRGQQVTLRCSPKSGHDTVSWYQQALGQGPQFIFQYYEEEERQRGNFPDRFSGHQFPNYSSELNVNALLLGDSALYLCASITTSEQYFGPGTRLTVT.

This clonotype was counted ten times or more. The rearrangement links TRBV7-2 to TRBJ2-7; 9 nucleotides align to TRBD2. CDR3 length: 15 residues. After removal of 5 bases from V and 1 base from J, the junction contained 6 bases not matched to a gene. In germline, CDR1 is SGHTA, CDR2 FQGNSA. The CDR3 nucleotides read TGTGCCAGCAGCCCCCTAGCGGGGACGTCCTACGAGCAGTACTTC. Protein product: CASSPLAGTSYEQYF.

DNA of the CDR3: TGTGCCAGCAGCGTGGGGGTAGGTAGCAATCAGCCCCAGCATTTT. Its protein is CASSVGVGSNQPQHF. V is TRBV9 and J is TRBJ1-5, with a tentative D call TRBD1 (5 bases). Germline V gene data show CDR1 as SGDLS and CDR2 as YYNGEE. The CDR3 consists of 15 residues. Trimming took 2 bases from V and 0 from J, leaving 9 bases between them.

In its sample, this clonotype was seen many times. This rearrangement joins TRBV9 to TRBJ2-2; 7 positions agree with TRBD1. Germline loops: CDR1 SGDLS, CDR2 YYNGEE. J was trimmed by 4 bases and V by 2 bases; bases with no gene match: 5. This CDR3 is built from 15 residues. This CDR3 is CASSVKWDSTGELFF. The CDR3 bases are TGTGCCAGCAGCGTCAAATGGGACAGCACCGGGGAGCTGTTTTTT.

This chain uses TRBV20-1 with TRBJ1-1; D remains unclear. From germline, CDR1 is DFQATT and CDR2 SNEGSKA (reference sequence). This CDR3 has 12 amino acids. Trimming shortened V by 6 bases and J by 1 base, and 9 bases separated the two germline ends. CDR3 amino acids: CSASYQNTEAFF. The DNA of the CDR3 is TGCAGTGCCTCCTATCAGAACACTGAAGCTTTCTTT.

This chain uses TRBV6-1 with TRBJ2-5, with 9 bases lining up with TRBD1. The V and J ends lost 6 bases and 2 bases, in that order; junction bases with no gene match: 10. The CDR3 is 16 amino acids. The V gene's germline CDR1 is MNHNS and CDR2 SASEGT. This CDR3 reads CASSPNRDRVQETQYF. The CDR3, as DNA: TGTGCCAGCAGCCCGAACCGGGACAGGGTACAAGAGACCCAGTACTTC.

The CDR3 DNA reads as TGCAGTGCTAGACCACCCCGGGGTTTAAGGGAGACCCAGTACTTC. It yields the protein CSARPPRGLRETQYF. The chain uses TRBV20-1 and TRBJ2-5, with D possibly matching TRBD2 (5 bases). Germline V CDR1 and CDR2: DFQATT, SNEGSKA (reference sequence). Trimming took off 2 bases at V and 5 bases at J, with 18 bases between the two ends. This CDR3 region has 15 residues.

This rearrangement joins TRBV7-2 to TRBJ1-2; 10 nucleotides agree with TRBD1. This CDR3 spans 13 amino acids. J was trimmed by 10 bases and V by 4 bases; bases with no gene match: 6. CDR1 and CDR2 from the germline V gene are SGHTA and FQGNSA. CDR3: CASSSSGTGAYTF. The CDR3 DNA reads as TGTGCCAGCAGCTCATCCGGGACAGGGGCCTACACCTTC.

Details on this clonotype: A single base separates this from a much larger clone, so it may be a read error. This chain joins TRBV6-1 and TRBJ2-3; D is uncertain. TRBJ1-5 matches the DNA end more closely, so the J call is doubtful. Per the germline V gene, CDR1 is MNHNS and CDR2 is SASEGT. The CDR3 runs to 14 residues. Written as DNA, the CDR3 is TGTGCCAGCAGCCCTCTCGAGCCCACAGATACGCAGCATTTT. It yields the protein CASSPLEPTDTQHF.

This clonotype has more than one count but fewer than ten. The rearrangement joins TRBV24-1 to TRBJ2-2; D possibly corresponds to TRBD2 (6 bases). Germline CDR1 is KGHDR and CDR2 is SFDVKD. V lost 3 bases to trimming and J lost 1 base, with 11 bases between them. This CDR3 has 16 residues. In DNA, the CDR3 is TGTGCCACCAGTGATCGAGCGGGCTTGAACACCGGGGAGCTGTTTTTT. Its protein product is CATSDRAGLNTGELFF.

A word on this clonotype: With a much larger clone just one base away, this may be a read error. This chain joins TRBV9 and TRBJ2-1; D gene uncertain. Germline V gene sequence: CDR1 SGDLS, CDR2 YYNGEE. CDR3 length equals 14 residues. DNA for the CDR3: TGTGCCAGCAGCGTAGAAGCCTCCTACAATGAGCAGTCCTTC. This codes for CASSVEASYNEQSF.

This clonotype was seen only once. V and J are TRBV20-1 and TRBJ2-3, with a possible D match to TRBD1 (5 bases). With 7 bases removed from V and 2 bases from J, the gap between germline ends came to 10 bases. CDR1 DFQATT and CDR2 SNEGSKA come from the germline V gene (reference sequence). The CDR3 consists of 12 residues. CDR3 nucleotides: TGCAGTGGAGTGGGGCCCACAGATACGCAGTATTTT. This encodes CSGVGPTDTQYF.